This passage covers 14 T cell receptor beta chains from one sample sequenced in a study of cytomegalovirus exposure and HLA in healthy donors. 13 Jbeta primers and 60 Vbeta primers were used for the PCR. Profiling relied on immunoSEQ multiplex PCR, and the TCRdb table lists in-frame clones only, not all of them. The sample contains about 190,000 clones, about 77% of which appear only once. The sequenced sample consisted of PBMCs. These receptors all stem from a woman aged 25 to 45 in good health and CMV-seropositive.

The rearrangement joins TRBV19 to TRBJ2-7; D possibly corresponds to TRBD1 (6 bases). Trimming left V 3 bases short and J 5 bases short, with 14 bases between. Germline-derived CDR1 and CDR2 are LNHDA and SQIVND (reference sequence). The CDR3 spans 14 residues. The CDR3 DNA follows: TGTGCCAGTAGTATTAAACAGGGTACCAACGAGCAGTACTTC. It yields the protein CASSIKQGTNEQYF. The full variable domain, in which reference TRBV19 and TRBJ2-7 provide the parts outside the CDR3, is DGGITQSPKYLFRKEGQNVTLSCEQNLNHDAMYWYRQDPGQGLRLIYYSQIVNDFQKGDIAEGYSVSREKKESFPLTVTSAQKNPTAFYLCASSIKQGTNEQYFGPGTRLTVT.

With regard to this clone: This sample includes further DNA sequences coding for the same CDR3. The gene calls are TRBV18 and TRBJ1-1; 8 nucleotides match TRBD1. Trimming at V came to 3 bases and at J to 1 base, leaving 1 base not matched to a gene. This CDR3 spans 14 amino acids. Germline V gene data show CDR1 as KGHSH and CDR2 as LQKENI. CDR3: CASSPDRGNTEAFF. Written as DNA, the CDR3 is TGTGCCAGCTCACCCGACAGGGGGAACACTGAAGCTTTCTTT. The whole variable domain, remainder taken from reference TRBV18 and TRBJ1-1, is NAGVMQNPRHLVRRRGQEARLRCSPMKGHSHVYWYRQLPEEGLKFMVYLQKENIIDESGMPKERFSAEFPKEGPSILRIQQVVRGDSAAYFCASSPDRGNTEAFFGQGTRLTVV.

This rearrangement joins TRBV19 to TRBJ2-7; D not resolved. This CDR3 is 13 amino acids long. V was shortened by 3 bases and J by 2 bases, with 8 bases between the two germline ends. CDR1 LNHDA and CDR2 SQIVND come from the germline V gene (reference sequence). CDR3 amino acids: CASSISEAYEQYF. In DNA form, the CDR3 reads TGTGCCAGTAGTATTTCAGAAGCCTACGAGCAGTACTTC.

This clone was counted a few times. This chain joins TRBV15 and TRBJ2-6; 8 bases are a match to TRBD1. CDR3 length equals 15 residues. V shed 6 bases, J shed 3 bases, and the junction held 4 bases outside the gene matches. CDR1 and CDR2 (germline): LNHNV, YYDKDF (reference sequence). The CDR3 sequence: CATSPGGGGANVLTF. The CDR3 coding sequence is TGTGCCACCAGTCCAGGGGGCGGTGGGGCCAACGTCCTGACTTTC.

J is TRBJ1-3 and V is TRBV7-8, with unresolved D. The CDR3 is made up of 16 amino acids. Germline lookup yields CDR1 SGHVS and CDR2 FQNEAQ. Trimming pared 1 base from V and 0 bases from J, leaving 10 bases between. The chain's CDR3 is CASSLVGGSSGNTIYF. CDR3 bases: TGTGCCAGCAGCTTAGTTGGCGGCTCCTCTGGAAACACCATATATTTT.

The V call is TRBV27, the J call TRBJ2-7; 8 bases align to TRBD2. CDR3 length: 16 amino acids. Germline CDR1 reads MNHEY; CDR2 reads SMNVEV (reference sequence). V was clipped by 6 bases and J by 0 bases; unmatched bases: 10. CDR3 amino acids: CASRGLAGQSSYEQYF. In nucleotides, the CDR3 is TGTGCCAGCAGAGGGCTAGCGGGTCAGAGCTCCTACGAGCAGTACTTC.

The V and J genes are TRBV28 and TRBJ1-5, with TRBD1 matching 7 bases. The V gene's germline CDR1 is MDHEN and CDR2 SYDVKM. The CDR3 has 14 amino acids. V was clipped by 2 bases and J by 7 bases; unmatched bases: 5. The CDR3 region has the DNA TGTGCCAGCAGTTTAACAGGGGTCTTCCAGCCCCAGCATTTT. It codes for CASSLTGVFQPQHF.

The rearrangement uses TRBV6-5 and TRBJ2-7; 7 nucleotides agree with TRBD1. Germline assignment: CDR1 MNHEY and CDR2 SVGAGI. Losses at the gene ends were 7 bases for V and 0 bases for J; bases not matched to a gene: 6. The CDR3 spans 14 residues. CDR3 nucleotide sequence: TGTGCCAGCAAGGAACAGGGGAACTCCTACGAGCAGTACTTC. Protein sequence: CASKEQGNSYEQYF.

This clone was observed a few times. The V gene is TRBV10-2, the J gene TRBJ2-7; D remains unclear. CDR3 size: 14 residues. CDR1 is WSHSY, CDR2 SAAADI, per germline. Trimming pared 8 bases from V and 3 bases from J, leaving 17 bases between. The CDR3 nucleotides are TGCGCCAGCGCCCCTTCAGGTAGGCTCTACGAGCAGTACTTC. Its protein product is CASAPSGRLYEQYF.

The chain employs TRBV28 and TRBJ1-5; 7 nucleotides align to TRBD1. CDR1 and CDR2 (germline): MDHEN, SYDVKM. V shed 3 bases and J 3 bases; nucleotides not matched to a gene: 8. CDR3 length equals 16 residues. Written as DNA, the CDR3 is TGTGCCAGCAGTTTCTTAGAGAGGGGGCACAATCAGCCCCAGCATTTT. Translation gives CASSFLERGHNQPQHF.

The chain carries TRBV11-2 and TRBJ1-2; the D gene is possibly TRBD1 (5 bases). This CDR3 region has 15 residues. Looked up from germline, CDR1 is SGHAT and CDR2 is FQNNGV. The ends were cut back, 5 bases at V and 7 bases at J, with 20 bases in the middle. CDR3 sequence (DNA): TGTGCCAGCAGCCCCTTTATAGGGGCGGTCGGTGGCTACACCTTC. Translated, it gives CASSPFIGAVGGYTF.

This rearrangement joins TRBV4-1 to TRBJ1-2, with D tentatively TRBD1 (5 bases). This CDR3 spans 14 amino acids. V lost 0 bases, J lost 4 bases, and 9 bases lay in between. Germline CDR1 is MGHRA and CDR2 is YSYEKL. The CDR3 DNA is TGCGCCAGCAGCCAAGATGGCAGGGCCTATGGCTACACCTTC. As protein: CASSQDGRAYGYTF.

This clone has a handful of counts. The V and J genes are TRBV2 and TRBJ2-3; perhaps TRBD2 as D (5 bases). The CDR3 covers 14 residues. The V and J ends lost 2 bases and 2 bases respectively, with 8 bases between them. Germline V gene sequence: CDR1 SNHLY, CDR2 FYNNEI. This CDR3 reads CASSERDVTDTQYF. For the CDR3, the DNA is TGTGCCAGCAGTGAACGGGATGTCACAGATACGCAGTATTTT.

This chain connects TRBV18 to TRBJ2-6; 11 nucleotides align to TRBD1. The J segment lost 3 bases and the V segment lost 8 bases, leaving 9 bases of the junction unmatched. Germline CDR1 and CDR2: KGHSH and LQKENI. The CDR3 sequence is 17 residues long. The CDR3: CASLMDRGLYGANVLTF. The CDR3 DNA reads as TGTGCCAGCCTCATGGACAGGGGGCTGTATGGGGCCAACGTCCTGACTTTC.